This T cell receptor beta chain comes out of a study of regulatory T cells in long-lasting Graves disease. The CDR3 is 15 amino acids. V gave up 0 bases and J gave up 2 bases; unmatched junction bases: 3. Germline V gene sequence: CDR1 MGHRA, CDR2 YSYEKL. Regarding time point: newly diagnosed GD, antithyroid drugs for less than 3 months. RNA isolated from PBMCs was used to make the TCR library. This clonotype was counted at least ten times. The TCR beta library used iRepertoire HTBI primers with Arm-PCR amplification of CDR3. Using its own MiXCR run on the multiplex PCR reads, TCRdb lists one record per CDR3 protein. The table includes roughly 500,000 distinct CDR3 sequences, approximately 13% detected once. These data were also reused for a study on T cells in Graves' hyperthyroidism and ophthalmopathy. That paper notes: Graves' hyperthyroidism was deemed stable absent ophthalmopathy progression within 18 months. The TCR CDR3 was amplified in a first-round RT-PCR using the HTBI primer set.

This sample comprised peripheral blood mononuclear cells (PBMCs), obtained at new diagnosis, from a patient treated with antithyroid drugs. The TCR comes from a man aged 25 to 40 with Graves disease. The chain uses TRBV4-1 and TRBJ2-5, with 7 bases fitting TRBD2. CDR3 sequence reads: CASSQDGTNQETQYF. The DNA for the CDR3 is TGCGCCAGCAGCCAAGACGGGACTAATCAAGAGACCCAGTACTTC.